The entry below gives a single TCR beta chain sequence along with its context. The antigen this receptor binds is unknown. No base quality information exists; no much larger clone differs at one position. Receptor libraries were prepared by the immunoSEQ multiplex PCR assay. For the multiplex PCR, a mixture combining 60 forward primers for TCR Vbeta segments and 13 reverse primers for TCR Jbeta segments was used. A multiplex PCR assay on genomic DNA amplified the CDR3 region of rearranged TCR beta genes. The Illumina HiSeq System was used to sequence the amplified TCR beta libraries as 87-base-pair reads. The authors' pipeline ran thus. A later analysis tallied roughly 78 million unique TCR beta chains across the 666 repertoires, and about 10 million of those chains were shared by two or more donors. A nearest-neighbor algorithm error-corrected the raw reads and collapsed the reads into unique sequences, merging closely related sequences to remove PCR and sequencing errors. To assign V, D and J gene segments, CDR3 sequences were aligned to IMGT reference sequences. For a sequence to be retained, at least a six-nucleotide match to both a V gene segment and a J gene segment was required. A rearrangement counted as productive if the CDR3 had no stop codons and remained in frame with V and J, and every other rearrangement counted as non-productive. Following IMGT convention, CDR3 was defined as the stretch from the second conserved V-encoded cysteine up to the conserved J-encoded phenylalanine. The earlier analysis of roughly 590 of the donors excluded sequences that lacked an unambiguous match to a single V gene segment. An earlier analysis of fewer than 650 of the donors classified V segments as functional when productive rearrangements were above 56.7% and as segregating when the standard deviation between donors was above 5%. To diagnose cytomegalovirus status from the catalog of TCR beta chain sequences, a statistical classification framework was built. In a later analysis, V and J genes were assigned by comparing TCR nucleotide sequences against IMGT/GENE-DB human TR gene sequences. The TCRdist pipeline was used in a later analysis to assign CDR3 sequences and most-parsimonious VDJ recombination scenarios. In a later analysis, each TCR beta chain was defined by its CDR3 amino acid sequence together with its V-gene family, and reads without a unique V-gene family were excluded. A later analysis removed several hundred highly shared, low-generation-probability nucleotide sequences to deal with suspected cross-contamination and a sequencing artifact. A later analysis calculated a clonal expansion index for each public chain from normalized within-repertoire ranks of inferred template counts. A later analysis computed generation probabilities with a VDJ recombination model fitted to out-of-frame rearrangements, and checked the results against IGoR. A later analysis scored TCR-TCR, TCR-HLA and TCR-CMV co-occurrence with hypergeometric tests, applying a repertoire-size bias correction to TCR pairs. False discovery rates were estimated in a later analysis by permuting HLA or CMV assignments 20 times. A later analysis grouped co-occurring TCRs with DBSCAN, adding TCRdist sequence similarity when clustering within HLA-allele-positive subsets. Repertoires with fewer than 30,000 or more than 120,000 public chains were left out of co-occurrence clustering, as were about five repertoires with anomalous nucleotide sharing. TCRdb's version of the immuneACCESS table is confined to in-frame rearrangements and falls short of the full clone set. An unresolved V gene accounts for under half of the shortfall where checked; the remainder is of unknown origin. V and J calls and clone size come straight from that table; D and trimming were deduced from the DNA. Counted in this sample were about 73,000 clones; 65% to 80% of them appeared once. The top ten hold under 15% of the sample.

The CDR3 contains 15 residues, cysteine and phenylalanine counted. Solely the CDR3 DNA is kept, with 45 bases framed from the first base. V is trimmed back by 6 bases and J by 2 bases, and the junction contains 5 bases that no gene match accounts for. For CDR1 and CDR2, the germline V gene lists MNHNS and SASEGT. In total, 630 or so healthy bone marrow donors made up the cohort. Cohort members were all nominally healthy when sampled, although unrecorded immune exposures were likely present. The donor tested CMV seronegative and was one of the 352 seronegative cohort members. Every donor gave a peripheral blood sample, and the peripheral blood mononuclear cells from that sample were used for TCR beta sequencing. The Qiagen DNeasy Blood Extraction Kit was used to extract genomic DNA from the blood cell samples. This record belongs to a study of cytomegalovirus exposure and HLA in healthy donors (dated 2017 in TCRdb). Broadly, across the study: In an earlier analysis of 587 of the donors, under 300 Gb of sequence data and 100 million or so unique TCR beta sequences from approximately 180 million T cells were reported. An early release that covered 640 HLA-typed donors contained 250 to 350 gigabases of sequencing data and roughly 84 million unique TCR sequences. The genetic ancestry cluster associated with self-reported Caucasian donors included 65% to 90% of the roughly 380 genotyped donors. The study aimed to test whether cataloging public T cell receptors could reveal signatures of past pathogen exposure. The T cell repertoires of under 750 subjects were profiled by immunosequencing and related to cytomegalovirus serostatus. Along with the roughly 670-subject first cohort, a separate validation cohort of 120 different subjects was used. To predict cytomegalovirus infection status, the study brought together high-throughput TCR immunosequencing, statistical association of individual TCRs with disease status, and machine learning. A later analysis re-examined previously published TCR beta repertoires from hundreds of donors and added high-resolution HLA genotyping to investigate patterns of TCR occurrence. In the later analysis, no new phenotypic data were used to find candidate immune exposures; instead, reliance was placed on TCR beta sequences and their occurrence across donors. An earlier analysis of 587 of the donors applied high-throughput TCR beta sequencing to assess whether each TCR beta V gene segment acted as functional or pseudogenic. Donor age, sex, ethnicity and CMV serostatus were compiled together with the repertoire data. A later genetic analysis took genome-wide SNP genotypes for about 55% of the 666 donors and used that subset as a discovery cohort. All discovery cohort repertoires had been generated using a single sequencing platform. HLA typing covered class I and class II loci at four-digit resolution. Typing coverage differed by locus: A, B, C, DRB1 and DQB1 were typed in roughly 620-630 donors, DQA1 in around 500, DPA1 in over 600, and DPB1 in roughly 470. Several DR-DQ haplotypes were handled as single units for association and clustering because linkage in the cohort was strong. Across under 500 genotyped donors of the cohort, an average of roughly 200,000 unique TCR beta nucleotide sequences per donor were sequenced, and around 19% of those sequences were non-productive.

What the authors observed across the whole study: Across donors, most TCR sequences were observed very rarely, whereas some public TCRs were present in many individuals. A later analysis found that most CMV-associated TCR beta chains appeared HLA-restricted, with HLA associations seemingly driven largely by CMV exposure. Presence/absence analyses assumed roughly uniform sequencing depth across donors, an assumption that may not hold. A further reported finding was that TCR beta sequences accurately predicted the HLA-A and HLA-B alleles for most subjects in the first cohort. In vitro tests confirmed that a few of the cytomegalovirus-associated TCR beta chains recognize cytomegalovirus antigens. The study listed 150 to 200 TCR beta chains as associated with cytomegalovirus. A later analysis associated 16,951 TCR beta sequences with specific HLA alleles at a false discovery rate of 0.05. Because the 87-base-pair reads could not distinguish some IMGT-functional V segments, including TRBV6-2 and TRBV6-3, those segments were excluded. According to a later analysis, TCR association rates differed among HLA loci, with DRB1 alleles showing the most associated TCRs and HLA-C alleles showing the fewest. A later genetic analysis associated a missense DCLRE1C variant with V-gene and J-gene trimming of TCR beta chains, and an independent cohort replicated the association. Immune exposure information for the cohort was limited to CMV serostatus. In a later analysis, HLA-associated TCR beta chains were found to be more clonally expanded and to have lower generation probabilities than equally common non-associated chains. In a later genetic analysis, fewer N-insertions in productive TCRs were reported among donors in an Asian-associated ancestry cluster than the roughly 700-donor mean. Because counts were too low, 15 to 20 rarely observed V segments, including chromosome 9 orphons, were excluded from the earlier analysis of roughly 580 of the donors. A group of highly shared sequence variants was considered likely to be a technical artifact of the sequencing pipeline. Assigning TCR associations to individual alleles was difficult when HLA alleles, especially DR and DQ, strongly co-occurred. The cohort was sequenced for TCR beta chains only, and without alpha or paired-chain data the features that could be detected were limited. HLA typing was unavailable for some donors at each locus, so association tests used only the typed subset. The classifier was reported to diagnose cytomegalovirus status with high specificity and sensitivity in both the original and validation cohorts. Linkage disequilibrium might explain the correlated functional status among segregating V segments, but an unknown experimental factor could not be excluded. It was suggested by the authors that the approach could potentially be generalized to other disease states and immunological phenotypes. In an earlier analysis of 500 to 650 of the donors, most TCR beta V segments appeared in productive rearrangements about 90% or about 30% of the time, broadly matching IMGT annotations. A later analysis reported that several top co-occurrence clusters appeared linked to parvovirus B19, influenza, CMV and Epstein-Barr virus.

The sample taken for sequencing was PBMCs. The sequence links TRBV6-1 to TRBJ2-3; 10 bases in between match TRBD1. The receptor comes from a man aged 65 to 79 in good health and CMV-seronegative. CDR3 sequence: CASRDRGAYTDTQYF. The DNA sequence reads TGTGCCAGCAGGGACAGGGGGGCTTACACAGATACGCAGTATTTT.